A selection of T cell receptor beta chains follows, all from one sample in a study of OX40 agonist ivuxolimab in advanced cancers. The method was immunoSEQ multiplex PCR; TCRdb's version includes in-frame clones alone and lacks a portion of them. This table holds 35,000 to 50,000 clones, more than 70% found once. The sequencing here drew on CD4+ or CD8+ T cells sorted from blood, taken in a trial of the OX40 agonist ivuxolimab. The receptors come from an adult with an advanced solid tumor such as melanoma, head and neck, liver or kidney cancer. The CDR3 runs from the conserved cysteine through the conserved F or W. The D gene is left open where the match is weak. Expanded clones get a size class; other rows say once, few or many, or leave the size out.

v_gene: TRBV7-2
abundance: -
d_gene: -
j_gene: TRBJ2-2
CDR3aa: CASSLAGGWNTGELFF
CDR3nt: TGTGCCAGCAGCTTAGCAGGAGGGTGGAACACCGGGGAGCTGTTTTTT

v_gene: TRBV9
abundance: -
d_gene: -
j_gene: TRBJ2-5
CDR3aa: CASSVVGGTQYF
CDR3nt: TGTGCCAGCAGCGTAGTGGGTGGGACCCAGTACTTC

v_gene: TRBV10-2
abundance: once
d_gene: -
j_gene: TRBJ2-7
CDR3aa: CASSSTRLRDEQYF
CDR3nt: TGCGCCAGCAGTTCAACCCGGCTCCGCGACGAGCAGTACTTC

v_gene: TRBV7-9
abundance: -
d_gene: -
j_gene: TRBJ2-2
CDR3aa: CASSWDTGELFF
CDR3nt: TGTGCCAGCAGCTGGGACACCGGGGAGCTGTTTTTT

v_gene: TRBV28
abundance: medium-sized
d_gene: -
j_gene: TRBJ2-1
CDR3aa: CASSLSGRVGFF
CDR3nt: TGTGCCAGCAGTTTATCGGGAAGGGTTGGGTTCTTC

v_gene: TRBV4-1
abundance: -
d_gene: -
j_gene: TRBJ2-4
CDR3aa: CASSQIRTGTTKNIQYF
CDR3nt: TGCGCCAGCAGCCAAATAAGGACCGGGACAACCAAAAACATTCAGTACTTC

v_gene: TRBV10-3
abundance: once
d_gene: -
j_gene: TRBJ2-7
CDR3aa: CAIGSGGGGRVYEQYF
CDR3nt: TGTGCCATTGGATCAGGGGGCGGCGGGAGAGTGTACGAGCAGTACTTC

v_gene: TRBV7-9
abundance: -
d_gene: -
j_gene: TRBJ2-1
CDR3aa: CASSQAGGGEQFF
CDR3nt: TGTGCCAGCAGCCAGGCGGGTGGGGGTGAGCAGTTCTTC

v_gene: TRBV7-2
abundance: -
d_gene: TRBD1
j_gene: TRBJ2-7
CDR3aa: CASSSGGQGVAEQYF
CDR3nt: TGTGCCAGCAGCTCAGGAGGACAGGGGGTGGCCGAGCAGTACTTC

v_gene: TRBV6-4
abundance: -
d_gene: -
j_gene: TRBJ1-1
CDR3aa: CASSAQTNTEAFF
CDR3nt: TGTGCCAGCAGTGCTCAGACGAACACTGAAGCTTTCTTT

v_gene: TRBV2
abundance: -
d_gene: -
j_gene: TRBJ2-6
CDR3aa: CASSETGGDGANVLTF
CDR3nt: TGTGCCAGCAGTGAAACCGGGGGCGATGGGGCCAACGTCCTGACTTTC

v_gene: TRBV18
abundance: -
d_gene: TRBD1
j_gene: TRBJ2-7
CDR3aa: CASWRQGNDEQYF
CDR3nt: TGTGCCAGCTGGAGACAGGGAAACGACGAGCAGTACTTC

v_gene: TRBV23-1
abundance: -
d_gene: -
j_gene: TRBJ2-7
CDR3aa: CASSLLDPTGGEDHEQYF
CDR3nt: TGCGCCAGCAGTCTTCTAGACCCGACGGGGGGCGAAGACCACGAGCAGTACTTC

v_gene: TRBV4-1
abundance: once
d_gene: -
j_gene: TRBJ1-4
CDR3aa: CASSQNHGRNEKLFF
CDR3nt: TGCGCCAGCAGCCAAAACCACGGACGGAATGAAAAACTGTTTTTT

v_gene: TRBV11-3
abundance: -
d_gene: TRBD2
j_gene: TRBJ2-3
CDR3aa: CASSLGYGGRDTDTQYF
CDR3nt: TGTGCCAGCAGCTTAGGTTACGGCGGGAGAGACACAGATACGCAGTATTTT

v_gene: TRBV5-1
abundance: -
d_gene: TRBD1
j_gene: TRBJ2-1
CDR3aa: CASSLGRGHVFDGPEQFF
CDR3nt: TGCGCCAGCAGCTTGGGAAGGGGGCATGTCTTTGATGGACCCGAGCAGTTCTTC

v_gene: TRBV5-6
abundance: -
d_gene: -
j_gene: TRBJ1-4
CDR3aa: CASSLTRVTNEKLFF
CDR3nt: TGTGCCAGCAGCTTAACCCGGGTTACTAATGAAAAACTGTTTTTT